This entry lists 21 T cell receptor beta chains sequenced from one sample in a study of beta chain features in type 1 diabetes. Expressed TCRB transcripts were sequenced, since all the RNA that had been isolated was reverse transcribed. Profiling relied on immunoSEQ multiplex PCR, and the TCRdb table lists in-frame clones only, not all of them. This sample has 200,000 to 250,000 clones, with less than 35% found just once. The sequencing sample was made of central memory CD4+ T cells from blood. These receptors were taken from a man aged 30-40 years in good health.

This clone was observed a handful of times. The CDR3 sequence is CASSLLRGTDTQYF. Here the CDR3 DNA reads TGTGCCAGCAGCCTCCTACGGGGCACAGATACGCAGTATTTT. The chain joins TRBV7-9 to TRBJ2-3; no clear D. The CDR3 sequence is 14 residues long. Trimming cost V 5 bases and J 1 base, with 10 bases left between them. Germline lookup yields CDR1 SEHNR and CDR2 FQNEAQ (reference sequence).

In its sample, this clone was seen a few times. This specimen includes other DNA sequences encoding the same CDR3. The CDR3 is CAWSVGQYNEQFF. In DNA form, the CDR3 reads TGTGCCTGGAGTGTCGGCCAATACAATGAGCAGTTCTTC. The V gene is TRBV30, the J gene TRBJ2-1; D is unresolved. Deletions cut 0 bases from V and 4 bases from J, with 7 bases between. The CDR3 runs 13 residues. Germline V lookup: CDR1 GTSNPN, CDR2 SVGIG (reference sequence).

The count of this clone is one. The V gene is TRBV30, the J gene TRBJ1-2; the D is unclear. With 1 base removed from V and 4 bases from J, the gap between germline ends came to 7 bases. Germline V gives CDR1 GTSNPN, CDR2 SVGIG (reference sequence). The CDR3 runs 12 residues. CDR3 coding DNA: TGTGCCTGGAGTGACGCAAGCTATGGCTACACCTTC. Translating gives CAWSDASYGYTF.

V and J are TRBV14 and TRBJ1-1; weak D call: TRBD1 (5 bases). CDR3 length equals 13 residues. Trimming shortened V by 2 bases and J by 4 bases, and 8 bases separated the two germline ends. From germline, CDR1 is SGHDN and CDR2 FVKESK. The CDR3: CASSQQTATEAFF. In nucleotides, the CDR3 is TGTGCCAGCAGCCAACAGACAGCCACTGAAGCTTTCTTT.

On this clone: One base away lies a much larger clone, so this may be a sequencing read error. The chain is built from TRBV11-2 and TRBJ2-1; D not resolved. V lost 8 bases and J lost 1, with 3 bases in between. This CDR3 region has 11 residues. Germline V gene lookup returns CDR1 SGHAT and CDR2 FQNNGV. This chain's CDR3 is CASGSYNEQFF. In nucleotides, the CDR3 is TGTGCCAGCGGGTCCTACAATGAGCAGTTCTTC.

As concerns this clone: Other DNA variants within this sample encode the same CDR3. The genes are TRBV29-1 and TRBJ2-7, with 8 bases fitting TRBD1. Looked up from germline, CDR1 is SQVTM and CDR2 is ANQGSEA. The CDR3 consists of 12 residues. Trimming took 4 bases from V and 3 from J; bases not matched to a gene: 2. The CDR3 DNA reads TGCAGCGTTGCAGGGGGCAGCTACGAGCAGTACTTC. This translates into CSVAGGSYEQYF.

This chain links TRBV30 with TRBJ2-4; 7 nucleotides agree with TRBD2. The V gene end was trimmed by 2 bases and the J gene end by 6 bases; junction bases not matched to a gene: 7. Germline lookup yields CDR1 GTSNPN and CDR2 SVGIG (reference sequence). This CDR3 spans 14 amino acids. The CDR3 bases are TGTGCCTGGAGTATGCGGGGGTTTTCAAACATTCAGTACTTC. Its translation: CAWSMRGFSNIQYF. Looking up the rest from reference TRBV30 and TRBJ2-4 gives the full variable domain: SQTIHQWPATLVQPVGSPLSLECTVEGTSNPNLYWYRQAAGRGLQLLFYSVGIGQISSEVPQNLSASRPQDRQFILSSKKLLLSDSGFYLCAWSMRGFSNIQYFGAGTRLSVL.

This clone was picked up a small number of times. The V and J genes are TRBV30 and TRBJ1-3; D is unresolved. CDR3 size: 14 residues. Germline-derived CDR1 and CDR2 are GTSNPN and SVGIG (reference sequence). V gave up 0 bases and J gave up 5 bases, with 11 bases separating them. CDR3 sequence (DNA): TGTGCCTGGAGTGTACGAGGTAGTCGAAACACCATATATTTT. It yields the protein CAWSVRGSRNTIYF.

V and J are TRBV15 and TRBJ2-7, with TRBD2 matching 9 bases. The V segment lost 0 bases and the J segment 4 bases; nucleotides outside the gene matches: 4. The CDR3 loop spans 15 amino acids. CDR1 and CDR2 (germline): LNHNV, YYDKDF (reference sequence). CDR3 amino acids: CATSRDITSGYEQYF. The DNA for the CDR3 is TGTGCCACCAGCAGAGATATCACTAGCGGGTACGAGCAGTACTTC. The variable domain in full, completed from reference TRBV15 and TRBJ2-7, reads DAMVIQNPRYQVTQFGKPVTLSCSQTLNHNVMYWYQQKSSQAPKLLFHYYDKDFNNEADTPDNFQSRRPNTSFCFLDIRSPGLGDTAMYLCATSRDITSGYEQYFGPGTRLTVT.

A few counts support this clone. The same CDR3 can be traced to other DNA sequences in this sample. This chain joins TRBV6-6 and TRBJ1-2; no firm D call. V gave up 0 bases and J gave up 6 bases, with 5 bases separating them. The CDR3 sequence is 12 residues long. In germline, CDR1 is MNHNY, CDR2 SVGAGI (reference sequence). The CDR3 protein is CASSYSGNGYTF. The CDR3 region has the DNA TGTGCCAGCAGTTACTCAGGGAATGGCTACACCTTC.

CDR3 sequence (DNA): TGTGCCAGCAGTGCAGCCTATTCATCCTACGAGCAGTACTTC. This sequence encodes CASSAAYSSYEQYF. The chain combines TRBV6-5 with TRBJ2-7, with unresolved D. The CDR3 extends over 14 amino acids. The V gene's germline CDR1 is MNHEY and CDR2 SVGAGI. The germline V and J ends were trimmed by 5 bases and 1 base, with 12 bases remaining between them.

In regard to this clone: With only one base between it and a far larger clone, this is likely a read error. The rearrangement links TRBV30 to TRBJ2-5, with a possible D match to TRBD2 (6 bases). The germline V gene encodes CDR1 GTSNPN and CDR2 SVGIG (reference sequence). This CDR3 comprises 13 residues. Between the trimmed V and J ends, which lost 3 bases and 5 bases, there was a span of 13 bases. The CDR3 DNA sequence: TGTGCCTGGAGCGGGAGTACTCGGGAGACCCAGTACTTC. This sequence encodes CAWSGSTRETQYF.

Of note for this clone: The same CDR3 is also encoded by other DNA sequences in this sample. This chain joins TRBV14 and TRBJ1-3; no firm D call. This CDR3 has 16 amino acids. V lost 4 bases, J lost 0 bases, and 13 bases lay in between. Germline lookup yields CDR1 SGHDN and CDR2 FVKESK. The CDR3 sequence: CASSPLGPSSGNTIYF. For the CDR3, the DNA is TGTGCCAGCAGCCCTCTGGGCCCTAGCTCTGGAAACACCATATATTTT.

The sample holds a few counts of this clone. This rearrangement joins TRBV19 to TRBJ2-1; no definite D call. Looked up from germline, CDR1 is LNHDA and CDR2 is SQIVND (reference sequence). The V end was cut by 5 bases, the J end by 2 bases, with 16 bases between. This CDR3 has 16 residues. The CDR3, as DNA: TGTGCCAGTAGTCCCCAGGACCTTACTACCTACAATGAGCAGTTCTTC. Translating it yields CASSPQDLTTYNEQFF.

There are a few counts of this clone. The chain combines TRBV6-1 with TRBJ2-4; TRBD2 aligns across 8 bases. Germline V gene lookup returns CDR1 MNHNS and CDR2 SASEGT. Trimming cost V 7 bases and J 9 bases; bases outside gene matches: 5. The CDR3 spans 12 residues. The CDR3 region has the DNA TGTGCCAGCAAATACCGGGAGGGCATTCAGTACTTC. Protein: CASKYREGIQYF.

This clone was seen just once. The V gene is TRBV7-6, the J gene TRBJ2-5, with 9 bases fitting TRBD2. CDR1 is SGHVS, CDR2 FNYEAQ, per germline. This CDR3 has 15 residues. Unmatched junction bases numbered 7, after V lost 5 bases and J lost 3 bases. The CDR3 DNA sequence: TGTGCCAGCAGCCCTAGCGGGGCCCATGAAGAGACCCAGTACTTC. Residues: CASSPSGAHEETQYF.

This clone was detected a few times. J is TRBJ2-1 and V is TRBV10-2, with D unclear. Deletions cut 3 bases from V and 11 bases from J, with 8 bases between. This CDR3 is 11 amino acids long. Germline CDR1 WSHSY, CDR2 SAAADI. DNA of the CDR3: TGCGCCAGCAGTGAAAGAACTCAGCAGTTCTTC. Its translation: CASSERTQQFF.

The chain employs TRBV10-3 and TRBJ2-7; 9 nucleotides agree with TRBD2. Germline CDR1 is ENHRY and CDR2 is SYGVKD. CDR3 length equals 18 residues. After removal of 2 bases from V and 0 bases from J, the junction contained 11 bases not matched to a gene. DNA of the CDR3: TGTGCCATCAGTGAGGCGGGTCTGCTAGCGGGGCGCTCCTACGAGCAGTACTTC. The encoded protein is CAISEAGLLAGRSYEQYF.

This clone was counted only a few times. The chain employs TRBV19 and TRBJ2-6, with 8 bases that match TRBD1. The CDR3 length is 17 residues. The ends lost 5 bases at V and 4 bases at J; junction bases unmatched: 10. Germline loops: CDR1 LNHDA, CDR2 SQIVND (reference sequence). The CDR3, as DNA: TGTGCCAGTAGTGCCGGACAGGGCACCTCCGGGGCCAACGTCCTGACTTTC. Translation gives CASSAGQGTSGANVLTF.

This clone was seen a handful of times. CDR3 coding DNA: TGTGCCAGCAGTGAAACGGGGCGATCGGCCTACGAGCAGTACTTC. It specifies CASSETGRSAYEQYF. The chain employs TRBV25-1 and TRBJ2-7, with D possibly being TRBD1 or TRBD2 (5 bases each). Germline CDR1 reads MGHDK; CDR2 reads SYGVNS. Between the trimmed V and J ends, which lost 2 bases and 2 bases, there was a span of 13 bases. The CDR3 loop spans 15 amino acids.

This clone was seen a few times. The gene calls are TRBV28 and TRBJ1-2; D is possibly TRBD1 (6 bases). The ends were cut back, 8 bases at V and 3 bases at J, with 16 bases in the middle. Per germline, CDR1 MDHEN and CDR2 SYDVKM. This CDR3 spans 14 amino acids. CDR3 nucleotides: TGTGCCAGCGCTCTGGGGGGGCGTGACTATGGCTACACCTTC. As protein: CASALGGRDYGYTF.